The rows below give T cell receptor beta chains drawn from one sample of a study of shared clonotypes between healthy human individuals. Using immunoSEQ multiplex PCR, the repertoire was profiled, and TCRdb retains in-frame clones only, with some absent. The sample consists of about 2.2 million clones, 93% of them appearing once. Material for sequencing was naive CD8+ T cells from PBMCs. Every receptor here comes from a man aged 18 to 35 in good health. Some clones in this sample may be carry-over from other donors' samples. The CDR3 runs from the conserved cysteine through the conserved F or W. Fields, in order: CDR3 DNA, CDR3 protein, V gene, D gene, clone size, J gene. The D gene is left open where the match is weak. Clone size is given for some rows only: seen once, a few or many times, or a class if the clone is expanded.

TGTGCCAGCAGTGGAGGCAGACTCCAATCTAACTATGGCTACACCTTC	CASSGGRLQSNYGYTF	TRBV6-1	-	once	TRBJ1-2
TGCGCCAGCAGTGGCAGGGAGAGTTACGAGCAGTACTTC	CASSGRESYEQYF	TRBV10-1	-	-	TRBJ2-7
TGTGCCAGCAGTTACTCAGGGAACCAAGAGACCCAGTACTTC	CASSYSGNQETQYF	TRBV6-5	-	-	TRBJ2-5
TGTGCCAGCAGCGCTTCCGATGGGAGTAGCAATGAGCAGTTCTTC	CASSASDGSSNEQFF	TRBV9	-	once	TRBJ2-1
TGTGCCAGCAGCCCCCACCGCTACTACAATGAGCAGTTCTTC	CASSPHRYYNEQFF	TRBV11-2	-	-	TRBJ2-1
TGTGCCAGCAGTTGGCACGGAAACACCGGGGAGCTGTTTTTT	CASSWHGNTGELFF	TRBV28	-	-	TRBJ2-2
TGTGCCTGGATCCCGGGTGAAGCTTTCTTT	CAWIPGEAFF	TRBV30	-	few	TRBJ1-1
TGTGCCAGCAGCCGAATAGGGGACACCGGGGAGCTGTTTTTT	CASSRIGDTGELFF	TRBV27	-	-	TRBJ2-2
TGTGCCAGCAGTCCACGGGGAGGCCTGGGAGCCGAAGCTTTCTTT	CASSPRGGLGAEAFF	TRBV27	-	-	TRBJ1-1
TGTGCCAGCAGCTTAAACTCAGGGCTCGATGAGCAGTTCTTC	CASSLNSGLDEQFF	TRBV7-3	-	-	TRBJ2-1
TGTGCCAGTAGAGGCGGACAGGGCTGGAACACTGAAGCTTTCTTT	CASRGGQGWNTEAFF	TRBV19	TRBD1	-	TRBJ1-1
TGCAGCGTAGATTGGGGGAGTACAGATACGCAGTATTTT	CSVDWGSTDTQYF	TRBV29-1	-	-	TRBJ2-3
TGTGCCAGCAGCGGATGGGGAAGTGGGGCCAACGTCCTGACTTTC	CASSGWGSGANVLTF	TRBV9	-	-	TRBJ2-6
TGTGCCAGCAGCTTAGCGGGCCCGGACGGAGATACGCAGTATTTT	CASSLAGPDGDTQYF	TRBV13	-	once	TRBJ2-3
TGTGCCAGCAGCGTAGGTAGGGGCCCTTGGGAGACCCAGTACTTC	CASSVGRGPWETQYF	TRBV9	-	-	TRBJ2-5
TGTGCCAGCAGCCCGGACAGGGCCGGCCGTGGCTACACCTTC	CASSPDRAGRGYTF	TRBV7-3	TRBD1	-	TRBJ1-2
TGTGCCAGCAGCTTACCCCAGGGGAAGGGTGGAAAACTGTTTTTT	CASSLPQGKGGKLFF	TRBV7-8	-	-	TRBJ1-4
TGTGCCAGCAGTTTATCACAGGGCCACACTGAAGCTTTCTTT	CASSLSQGHTEAFF	TRBV27	-	-	TRBJ1-1
TGTGCCAGCAGTGAAAGCGGGGGTCAGCCCCAGCATTTT	CASSESGGQPQHF	TRBV2	-	-	TRBJ1-5
TGTGCCAGCAGCTACCTCCGGACAGGCAACACTGAAGCTTTCTTT	CASSYLRTGNTEAFF	TRBV5-5	TRBD1	-	TRBJ1-1
TGTGCCAGCACCAAGCGGTCGAGCTCCTACAATGAGCAGTTCTTC	CASTKRSSSYNEQFF	TRBV27	-	-	TRBJ2-1
TGTGCCAGCAGCGCCAGCGTCTCCTACAATGAGCAGTTCTTC	CASSASVSYNEQFF	TRBV9	-	-	TRBJ2-1
TGTGCCAGCAGCTTAGCAGGGATCACAGGGCGGGACACTGAAGCTTTCTTT	CASSLAGITGRDTEAFF	TRBV7-2	-	-	TRBJ1-1
TGCAGCGCGGAGCCGAGCGGGGGGGCCGGATGGGAGACCCAGTACTTC	CSAEPSGGAGWETQYF	TRBV29-1	TRBD2	once	TRBJ2-5
TGTGCCAGCAGCCGGGACAGGGGTACAACTAATGAAAAACTGTTTTTT	CASSRDRGTTNEKLFF	TRBV7-6	TRBD1	-	TRBJ1-4
TGTGCCAGCAGCTCCCGGCAGGGGTTGGAAGATACGCAGTATTTT	CASSSRQGLEDTQYF	TRBV7-6	-	-	TRBJ2-3
TGTGCCAGCAGCCAAGACAGGCTTTTCTCTGGAAACACCATATATTTT	CASSQDRLFSGNTIYF	TRBV4-2	-	-	TRBJ1-3
TGTGCCAGCAGTTACCCCAGACAGGGTAACACTGAAGCTTTCTTT	CASSYPRQGNTEAFF	TRBV6-6	TRBD1	-	TRBJ1-1
TGTGCCAGCAGCTTGGATAACGAGGAGACCCAGTACTTC	CASSLDNEETQYF	TRBV5-8	-	-	TRBJ2-5
TGTGCCTGGAGGGGGATCTCGAGCAATCAGCCCCAGCATTTT	CAWRGISSNQPQHF	TRBV30	-	-	TRBJ1-5
TGCGCCAGCAGCCAAGATCACAGGCCCGGCAATCAGCCCCAGCATTTT	CASSQDHRPGNQPQHF	TRBV4-1	-	once	TRBJ1-5
TGCAGCGTTGTTTCAGGGTCGGGAACTGAAGCTTTCTTT	CSVVSGSGTEAFF	TRBV29-1	-	-	TRBJ1-1
TGCGCCAGCAGCCCTACGCCGAGACTAGCGGGAATCTACGAGCAGTACTTC	CASSPTPRLAGIYEQYF	TRBV4-1	TRBD2	-	TRBJ2-7
TGTGCCAGCAGCACGGGGACAGGGCCCAACTACGAGCAGTACTTC	CASSTGTGPNYEQYF	TRBV13	TRBD1	-	TRBJ2-7
TGTGCCAGCAGTGAATTTGGACCGGGAGATTACAATGAGCAGTTCTTC	CASSEFGPGDYNEQFF	TRBV25-1	-	-	TRBJ2-1
TGTGCCAGCAGGACGGGGGACACCGGGGAGCTGTTTTTT	CASRTGDTGELFF	TRBV7-9	-	once	TRBJ2-2
TGTGCCAGCAACTTCCCACAGGGGGGTTCAAGTGAAAAACTGTTTTTT	CASNFPQGGSSEKLFF	TRBV7-9	TRBD1	-	TRBJ1-4
TGCGCCAGCAGTGTGGGACACGAGCAGTACTTC	CASSVGHEQYF	TRBV10-2	-	-	TRBJ2-7
TGTGCCAGCAGCCCTAGCGGCGACCCTGGGGATGAGCAGTTCTTC	CASSPSGDPGDEQFF	TRBV7-8	TRBD2	-	TRBJ2-1
TGTGCCAGTAGCCTAGCGGCTATTAATGAGCAGTTCTTC	CASSLAAINEQFF	TRBV19	TRBD2	-	TRBJ2-1
TGTGCCAGCAGTTTTAGCTCCTACAATGAGCAGTTCTTC	CASSFSSYNEQFF	TRBV28	-	-	TRBJ2-1